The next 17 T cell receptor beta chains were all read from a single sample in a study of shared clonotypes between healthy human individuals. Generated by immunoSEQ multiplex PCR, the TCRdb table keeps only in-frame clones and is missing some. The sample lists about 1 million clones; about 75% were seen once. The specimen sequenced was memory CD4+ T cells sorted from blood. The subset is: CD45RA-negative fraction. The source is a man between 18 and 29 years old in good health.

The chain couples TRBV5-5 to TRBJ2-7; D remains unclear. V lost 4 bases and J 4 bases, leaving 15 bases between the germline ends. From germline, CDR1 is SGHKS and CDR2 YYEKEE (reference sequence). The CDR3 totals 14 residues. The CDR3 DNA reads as TGTGCCAGCAGCGAGAGACTCGGTGGGTACGAGCAGTACTTC. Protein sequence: CASSERLGGYEQYF.

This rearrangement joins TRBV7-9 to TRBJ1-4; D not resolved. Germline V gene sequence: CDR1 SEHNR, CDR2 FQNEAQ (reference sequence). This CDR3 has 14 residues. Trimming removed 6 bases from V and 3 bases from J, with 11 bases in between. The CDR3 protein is CASSLPISNEKLFF. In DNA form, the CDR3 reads TGTGCCAGCAGTCTACCGATATCTAATGAAAAACTGTTTTTT.

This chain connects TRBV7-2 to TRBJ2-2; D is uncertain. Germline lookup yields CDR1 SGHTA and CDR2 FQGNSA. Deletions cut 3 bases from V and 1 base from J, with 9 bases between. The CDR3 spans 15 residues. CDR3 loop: CASSFLGVNTGELFF. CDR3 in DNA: TGTGCCAGCAGCTTCTTAGGAGTGAACACCGGGGAGCTGTTTTTT.

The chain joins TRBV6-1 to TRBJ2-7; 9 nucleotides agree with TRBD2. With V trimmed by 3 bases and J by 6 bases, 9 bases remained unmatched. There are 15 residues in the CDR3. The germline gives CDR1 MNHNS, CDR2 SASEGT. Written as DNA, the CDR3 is TGTGCCAGCAGTGATTTCGCTAGCGGGAAAGGCGAGCAGTACTTC. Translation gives CASSDFASGKGEQYF.

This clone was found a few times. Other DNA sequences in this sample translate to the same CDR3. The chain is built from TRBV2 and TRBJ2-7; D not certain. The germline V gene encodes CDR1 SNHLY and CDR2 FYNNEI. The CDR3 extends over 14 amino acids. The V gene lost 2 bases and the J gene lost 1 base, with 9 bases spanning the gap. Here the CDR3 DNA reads TGTGCCAGCAGTGAAACGGGTTTATCCTACGAGCAGTACTTC. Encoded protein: CASSETGLSYEQYF.

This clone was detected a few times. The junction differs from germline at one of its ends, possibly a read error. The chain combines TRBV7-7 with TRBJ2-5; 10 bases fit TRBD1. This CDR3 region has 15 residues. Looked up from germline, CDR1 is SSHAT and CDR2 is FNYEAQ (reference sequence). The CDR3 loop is CASSLATGGVETQYF. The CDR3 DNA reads TGTGCTAGCAGCTTAGCGACAGGGGGCGTAGAGACCCAGTACTTC.

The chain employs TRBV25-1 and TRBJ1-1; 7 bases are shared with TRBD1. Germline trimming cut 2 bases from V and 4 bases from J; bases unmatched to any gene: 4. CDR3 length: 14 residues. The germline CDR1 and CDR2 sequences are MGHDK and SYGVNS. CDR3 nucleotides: TGTGCCAGCAGTGAAACAGGGGCGGTCACTGAAGCTTTCTTT. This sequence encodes CASSETGAVTEAFF.

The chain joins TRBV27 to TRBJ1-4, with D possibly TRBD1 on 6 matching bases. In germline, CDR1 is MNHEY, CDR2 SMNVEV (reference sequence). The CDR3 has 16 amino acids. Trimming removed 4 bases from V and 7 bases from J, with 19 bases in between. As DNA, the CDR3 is TGTGCCAGCAGTTGGGACCTTACAGGGACCGGTGAAAAACTGTTTTTT. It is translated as CASSWDLTGTGEKLFF.

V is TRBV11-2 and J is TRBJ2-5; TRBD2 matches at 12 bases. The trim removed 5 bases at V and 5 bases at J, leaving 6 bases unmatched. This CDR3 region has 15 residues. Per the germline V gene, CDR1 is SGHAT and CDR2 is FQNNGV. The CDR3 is CASSLAGGPGETQYF. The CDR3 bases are TGTGCCAGCAGCCTAGCGGGGGGGCCTGGGGAGACCCAGTACTTC.

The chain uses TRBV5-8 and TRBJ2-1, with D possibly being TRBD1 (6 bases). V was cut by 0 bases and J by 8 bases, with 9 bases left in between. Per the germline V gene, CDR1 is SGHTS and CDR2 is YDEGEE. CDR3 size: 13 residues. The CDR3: CASSLGQVDEQFF. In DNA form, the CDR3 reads TGTGCCAGCAGCTTGGGACAGGTGGATGAGCAGTTCTTC. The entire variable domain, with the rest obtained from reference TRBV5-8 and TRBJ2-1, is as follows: EAGVTQSPTHLIKTRGQQATLRCSPISGHTSVYWYQQALGLGLQFLLWYDEGEERNRGNFPPRFSGRQFPNYSSELNVNALELEDSALYLCASSLGQVDEQFFGPGTRLTVL.

DNA for the CDR3: TGTGCCAGTAGTGCAGACGGGCTTGTTGGAAACACCATATATTTT. This encodes CASSADGLVGNTIYF. The chain joins TRBV19 to TRBJ1-3, with D hard to call. Trimming removed 5 bases from V and 3 bases from J, with 14 bases in between. The CDR3 spans 15 residues. The germline V gene has CDR1 LNHDA and CDR2 SQIVND (reference sequence). The full variable domain, in which reference TRBV19 and TRBJ1-3 provide the parts outside the CDR3, is DGGITQSPKYLFRKEGQNVTLSCEQNLNHDAMYWYRQDPGQGLRLIYYSQIVNDFQKGDIAEGYSVSREKKESFPLTVTSAQKNPTAFYLCASSADGLVGNTIYFGEGSWLTVV.

CDR3 nucleotides: TGTGCCAGCAGCTTAACTAGCGGGGGGGCCTACGAGCAGTACTTC. Translating gives CASSLTSGGAYEQYF. The V and J genes are TRBV7-8 and TRBJ2-7, with TRBD2 matching over 13 bases. V lost 2 bases and J lost 2; bases outside the gene matches: 0. CDR3 size: 15 residues. Germline V gene lookup returns CDR1 SGHVS and CDR2 FQNEAQ. Supplemented by reference TRBV7-8 and TRBJ2-7, the full variable domain reads GAGVSQSPRYKVAKRGQDVALRCDPISGHVSLFWYQQALGQGPEFLTYFQNEAQLDKSGLPSDRFFAERPEGSVSTLKIQRTQQEDSAVYLCASSLTSGGAYEQYFGPGTRLTVT.

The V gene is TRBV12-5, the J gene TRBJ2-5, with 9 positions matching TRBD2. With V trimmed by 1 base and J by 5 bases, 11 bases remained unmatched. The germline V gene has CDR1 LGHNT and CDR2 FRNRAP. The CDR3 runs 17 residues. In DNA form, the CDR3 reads TGTGCTAGTGGTTTGGCCTTAGCGGGGGATTTGGTGGAGACCCAGTACTTC. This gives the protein CASGLALAGDLVETQYF.

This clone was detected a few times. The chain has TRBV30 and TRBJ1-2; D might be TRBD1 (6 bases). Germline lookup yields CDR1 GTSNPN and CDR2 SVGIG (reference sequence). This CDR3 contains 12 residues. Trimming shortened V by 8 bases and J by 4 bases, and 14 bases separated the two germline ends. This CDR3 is CAGYGQSYGYTF. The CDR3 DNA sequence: TGTGCCGGGTATGGACAGTCCTATGGCTACACCTTC.

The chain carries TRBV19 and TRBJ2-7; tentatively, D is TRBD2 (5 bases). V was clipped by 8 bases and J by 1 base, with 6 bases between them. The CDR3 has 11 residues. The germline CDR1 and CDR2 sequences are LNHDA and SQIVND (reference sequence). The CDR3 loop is CASGSSYEQYF. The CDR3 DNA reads TGTGCCAGTGGGAGTTCCTACGAGCAGTACTTC. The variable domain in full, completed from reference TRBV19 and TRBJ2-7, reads DGGITQSPKYLFRKEGQNVTLSCEQNLNHDAMYWYRQDPGQGLRLIYYSQIVNDFQKGDIAEGYSVSREKKESFPLTVTSAQKNPTAFYLCASGSSYEQYFGPGTRLTVT.

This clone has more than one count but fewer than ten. CDR3 protein: CASSQLTGNTIYF. The CDR3 region has the DNA TGTGCCAGCAGTCAACTAACTGGAAACACCATATATTTT. The chain employs TRBV6-1 and TRBJ1-3, with unresolved D. The CDR3 consists of 13 residues. The V gene lost 5 bases and the J gene lost 2 bases, with 7 bases spanning the gap. Germline V gives CDR1 MNHNS, CDR2 SASEGT.

CDR3 residues: CASSSGLASHTQYF. The CDR3 DNA sequence: TGTGCCAGCAGCTCCGGACTAGCCTCACATACGCAGTATTTT. V is TRBV7-2 and J is TRBJ2-3; 8 bases fit TRBD2. With V trimmed by 4 bases and J by 7 bases, 7 bases remained unmatched. Per the germline V gene, CDR1 is SGHTA and CDR2 is FQGNSA. The CDR3 is made up of 14 amino acids.